Below, 20 T cell receptor beta chains from the same sample are listed, as sequenced in a study of regulatory dendritic cells for organ transplantation. Only in-frame clones appear in the TCRdb table, and some are missing; sequencing was by immunoSEQ multiplex PCR. The data show some 29,000 clones, approximately 80% seen once. Sequencing was carried out using naive CD4+ T cells from blood. Subset described: CD45RA+ naive T cells. These TCRs come from a human donor in good health.

The CDR3 loop is CASKEAGGPGELFF. For the CDR3, the DNA is TGTGCCAGCAAAGAAGCGGGGGGGCCCGGGGAGCTGTTTTTT. J is TRBJ2-2 and V is TRBV2; 10 nucleotides align to TRBD2. Germline loops: CDR1 SNHLY, CDR2 FYNNEI. The CDR3 extends over 14 amino acids. The trim removed 7 bases at V and 6 bases at J, leaving 5 bases unmatched.

This chain joins TRBV7-8 and TRBJ1-4, with D perhaps TRBD1 (5 bases). The CDR3 covers 18 residues. Germline CDR1 and CDR2: SGHVS and FQNEAQ. Trimming left V 0 bases short and J 4 bases short, with 18 bases between. CDR3 DNA: TGTGCCAGCAGCTTAGCTCCCCAAGCGGGACGGCTTAATGAAAAACTGTTTTTT. It yields the protein CASSLAPQAGRLNEKLFF.

The V and J genes are TRBV7-3 and TRBJ2-3; 8 positions match TRBD1. The CDR3 sequence is 14 residues long. The trim removed 3 bases at V and 3 bases at J, leaving 2 bases unmatched. Germline V lookup: CDR1 SGHTA, CDR2 FQGTGA. This CDR3 reads CASSFDRGTDTQYF. The CDR3 DNA sequence: TGTGCCAGCAGCTTTGACAGGGGAACAGATACGCAGTATTTT.

This clone was seen a handful of times. V and J are TRBV4-3 and TRBJ1-2; 10 bases line up with TRBD1. Per germline, CDR1 LGHNA and CDR2 YSLEER. The trim removed 4 bases at V and 3 bases at J, leaving 14 bases unmatched. The CDR3 is made up of 18 amino acids. CDR3 sequence (DNA): TGCGCCAGCAGCCCACAAGCTCCCGGGACAGGGGCGTACTATGGCTACACCTTC. Amino acids: CASSPQAPGTGAYYGYTF.

The chain carries TRBV2 and TRBJ2-6; D unclear. The length of the CDR3 is 14 residues. Germline lookup yields CDR1 SNHLY and CDR2 FYNNEI. V was trimmed by 6 bases and J by 2 bases, leaving 8 bases between them. The DNA for the CDR3 is TGTGCCAGCAGCGCCCGGGCTGGGGCCAACGTCCTGACTTTC. Translation gives CASSARAGANVLTF.

The chain has TRBV4-1 and TRBJ2-1; 9 nucleotides align to TRBD2. CDR1 is MGHRA, CDR2 YSYEKL, per germline. Trimming removed 2 bases from V and 0 bases from J; junction bases left unmatched: 2. This CDR3 spans 16 amino acids. CDR3 coding DNA: TGCGCCAGCAGCCAACTAGCGGGAAGCTCCTACAATGAGCAGTTCTTC. Its translation is CASSQLAGSSYNEQFF.

This chain links TRBV4-1 with TRBJ2-7; 8 bases fit TRBD1. Germline V gene lookup returns CDR1 MGHRA and CDR2 YSYEKL. This CDR3 spans 14 amino acids. V trimming: 3 bases; J trimming: 5 bases; junction bases outside the gene matches: 6. The DNA for the CDR3 is TGCGCCAGCAGCCACCGACAGGGGCTGAACGAGCAGTACTTC. It yields the protein CASSHRQGLNEQYF.

The chain uses TRBV5-1 and TRBJ1-2; D might be TRBD1 (6 bases). From germline, CDR1 is SGHRS and CDR2 YFSETQ. V lost 3 bases, J lost 8 bases, and 14 bases lay in between. This CDR3 has 13 amino acids. This chain's CDR3 is CASSYGGGRGYTF. CDR3 DNA: TGCGCCAGCAGCTATGGGGGGGGGCGCGGCTACACCTTC.

The chain uses TRBV5-1 and TRBJ1-4; tentatively, D is TRBD1 (5 bases). Looked up from germline, CDR1 is SGHRS and CDR2 is YFSETQ. The CDR3 has 13 amino acids. Trimming left V 3 bases short and J 4 bases short, with 7 bases between. The CDR3 nucleotides are TGCGCCAGCAGCTACGACAGTAATGAAAAACTGTTTTTT. This encodes CASSYDSNEKLFF.

The chain has TRBV2 and TRBJ1-4, with D possibly being TRBD1 (6 bases). Trimming shortened V by 6 bases and J by 0 bases, and 8 bases separated the two germline ends. The V gene's germline CDR1 is SNHLY and CDR2 FYNNEI. CDR3 length: 14 residues. The CDR3 loop is CASRDSSTNEKLFF. The CDR3 DNA reads TGTGCCAGCAGGGACAGTTCAACTAATGAAAAACTGTTTTTT.

To note about this clone: No conserved phenylalanine or tryptophan is present at the end of the CDR3, so a read error is the likely explanation. The J gene is TRBJ1-1, the V gene TRBV5-1; D is possibly TRBD1 (5 bases). The CDR3 consists of 14 residues. The germline CDR1 and CDR2 sequences are SGHRS and YFSETQ. V was clipped by 4 bases and J by 0 bases, with 10 bases between them. The CDR3 region is CASSPGLMNTEAFL. The CDR3 bases are TGCGCCAGCAGCCCGGGACTGATGAACACTGAAGCTTTCCTT.

The chain recombines TRBV7-7 with TRBJ2-1; no reliable D call. In germline, CDR1 is SSHAT, CDR2 FNYEAQ (reference sequence). This CDR3 region has 14 residues. V was trimmed by 6 bases and J by 5 bases, leaving 14 bases between them. Here the CDR3 DNA reads TGTGCCAGCAGTCCTGGGCCCTCGGACAATGAGCAGTTCTTC. Translating it yields CASSPGPSDNEQFF.

This chain uses TRBV9 with TRBJ2-3; tentatively, D is TRBD1 (6 bases). Trimming stripped 3 bases from V and 6 bases from J, with 14 bases between. Looked up from germline, CDR1 is SGDLS and CDR2 is YYNGEE. The CDR3 spans 14 residues. The CDR3 loop reads CASSATDRADTQYF. Written as DNA, the CDR3 is TGTGCCAGCAGCGCAACGGACAGAGCTGATACGCAGTATTTT. Full variable domain (rest looked up from reference TRBV9 and TRBJ2-3): DSGVTQTPKHLITATGQRVTLRCSPRSGDLSVYWYQQSLDQGLQFLIQYYNGEERAKGNILERFSAQQFPDLHSELNLSSLELGDSALYFCASSATDRADTQYFGPGTRLTVL.

This chain joins TRBV11-3 and TRBJ1-1, with TRBD1 matching 7 bases. Germline lookup yields CDR1 SGHNT and CDR2 YENEEA. This CDR3 comprises 15 residues. V lost 1 base and J lost 1; bases outside the gene matches: 3. Here the CDR3 reads CASSLGQGENTEAFF. CDR3 sequence (DNA): TGTGCCAGCAGCTTAGGGCAGGGGGAGAACACTGAAGCTTTCTTT.

This chain uses TRBV5-1 with TRBJ2-7; 10 nucleotides match TRBD2. This CDR3 has 19 residues. V was clipped by 4 bases and J by 2 bases; unmatched bases: 18. Germline CDR1 SGHRS, CDR2 YFSETQ. The CDR3 region has the DNA TGCGCCAGCAGCCCAGAGGCGGGTATTAGCGGGGGGTCAACCTACGAGCAGTACTTC. Translating gives CASSPEAGISGGSTYEQYF. Drawing the rest from reference TRBV5-1 and TRBJ2-7, the complete variable domain is KAGVTQTPRYLIKTRGQQVTLSCSPISGHRSVSWYQQTPGQGLQFLFEYFSETQRNKGNFPGRFSGRQFSNSRSEMNVSTLELGDSALYLCASSPEAGISGGSTYEQYFGPGTRLTVT.

The chain employs TRBV5-1 and TRBJ2-1; 10 nucleotides line up with TRBD2. Trimming removed 5 bases from V and 3 bases from J; junction bases left unmatched: 2. Germline CDR1 is SGHRS and CDR2 is YFSETQ. The CDR3 totals 14 residues. For the CDR3, the DNA is TGCGCCAGCAGTACTAGCGGGGACTACAATGAGCAGTTCTTC. Translated, it gives CASSTSGDYNEQFF. Using reference TRBV5-1 and TRBJ2-1 for the parts outside the CDR3, the full variable domain is KAGVTQTPRYLIKTRGQQVTLSCSPISGHRSVSWYQQTPGQGLQFLFEYFSETQRNKGNFPGRFSGRQFSNSRSEMNVSTLELGDSALYLCASSTSGDYNEQFFGPGTRLTVL.

The chain carries TRBV7-8 and TRBJ1-2; 11 bases agree with TRBD1. CDR3 length: 16 residues. Germline loops: CDR1 SGHVS, CDR2 FQNEAQ. After removal of 1 base from V and 3 bases from J, the junction contained 4 bases not matched to a gene. The CDR3 here is CASSLGGDRGYYGYTF. CDR3 DNA: TGTGCCAGCAGCTTAGGGGGGGACAGGGGGTACTATGGCTACACCTTC.

The chain combines TRBV19 with TRBJ1-5; 8 positions agree with TRBD1. The CDR3 is made up of 16 amino acids. Germline V gene sequence: CDR1 LNHDA, CDR2 SQIVND (reference sequence). Unmatched junction bases numbered 8, after V lost 5 bases and J lost 2 bases. Written as DNA, the CDR3 is TGTGCCAGTAGTGGAGGACAGGGCGTAGGCAATCAGCCCCAGCATTTT. It is translated as CASSGGQGVGNQPQHF.

This chain links TRBV6-1 with TRBJ1-2; no definite D call. This CDR3 spans 13 amino acids. The V end was cut by 4 bases, the J end by 8 bases, with 14 bases between. The germline gives CDR1 MNHNS, CDR2 SASEGT. CDR3 protein: CASSASPEDGYTF. For the CDR3, the DNA is TGTGCCAGCAGTGCGTCCCCGGAGGACGGCTACACCTTC.

The chain has TRBV19 and TRBJ1-5; D not certain. Germline CDR1 LNHDA, CDR2 SQIVND (reference sequence). V was pared by 5 bases and J by 4 bases, with 15 bases between. The CDR3 has 15 amino acids. CDR3 residues: CASSSFGVGNQPQHF. CDR3 nucleotide sequence: TGTGCCAGTAGTTCCTTCGGAGTGGGTAATCAGCCCCAGCATTTT.